The 7 T cell receptor beta chains given below trace back to one sample, sequenced in a study of a mutant IDH1 vaccine in newly diagnosed glioma. Time point specified: baseline, week 1 (first vaccination visit). The sample's treatment: pre-vaccination baseline after standard-of-care therapy. TCRdb's copy holds only in-frame clones and misses some; the assay was immunoSEQ multiplex PCR. In the table there are about 24,000 clones, about nine tenths of which are singletons. The sample here was PBMCs, taken from a glioma patient treated with radiotherapy, temozolomide or both. The receptor set was obtained from a man in his thirties or forties with glioma.

The rearrangement joins TRBV7-8 to TRBJ2-5; unclear D gene. Looked up from germline, CDR1 is SGHVS and CDR2 is FQNEAQ. This CDR3 spans 14 amino acids. V lost 2 bases and J 2 bases, leaving 9 bases between the germline ends. CDR3 in DNA: TGTGCCAGCAGCTTATTCCACGAACAAGAGACCCAGTACTTC. It yields the protein CASSLFHEQETQYF.

The rearrangement uses TRBV7-9 and TRBJ1-2, with D possibly matching TRBD1 (5 bases). V shed 4 bases and J shed 14 bases, with 11 bases lying between them. Looked up from germline, CDR1 is SEHNR and CDR2 is FQNEAQ (reference sequence). The CDR3 runs 10 residues. This CDR3 is CASSSRDETF. CDR3 in DNA: TGTGCCAGCAGCTCCCGGGACGAGACCTTC.

The chain employs TRBV4-1 and TRBJ1-1, with D perhaps matching TRBD1 (5 bases). Trimming shortened V by 1 base and J by 3 bases, and 18 bases separated the two germline ends. Germline V gives CDR1 MGHRA, CDR2 YSYEKL. CDR3 length equals 17 residues. This CDR3 reads CASSQGSTASGDTEAFF. The CDR3, as DNA: TGCGCCAGCAGCCAAGGTTCGACAGCCTCTGGAGACACTGAAGCTTTCTTT.

J is TRBJ2-7 and V is TRBV13, with 8 bases aligning to TRBD2. This CDR3 is built from 16 residues. Germline V lookup: CDR1 PRHDT, CDR2 FYEKMQ (reference sequence). The junction had 16 bases not matched to a gene; V was cut back by 5 bases and J by 7 bases. The CDR3 spells CASSGLDREGLEEQYF. CDR3 sequence (DNA): TGTGCCAGCAGCGGACTAGATCGGGAGGGCCTAGAAGAGCAGTACTTC. The full variable domain, in which reference TRBV13 and TRBJ2-7 provide the parts outside the CDR3, is AAGVIQSPRHLIKEKRETATLKCYPIPRHDTVYWYQQGPGQDPQFLISFYEKMQSDKGSIPDRFSAQQFSDYHSELNMSSLELGDSALYFCASSGLDREGLEEQYFGPGTRLTVT.

The chain employs TRBV7-2 and TRBJ1-4, with TRBD1 as a possible D gene (5 bases). The CDR3 consists of 14 residues. The germline V gene encodes CDR1 SGHTA and CDR2 FQGNSA. The V end was cut by 5 bases, the J end by 7 bases, with 14 bases between. The CDR3 is CASSRRGGTEKLFF. The CDR3, as DNA: TGTGCCAGCAGCCGACGGGGAGGGACTGAAAAACTGTTTTTT.

This clone was observed a single time. The J gene is TRBJ2-7, the V gene TRBV25-1, with D perhaps matching TRBD2 (6 bases). From germline, CDR1 is MGHDK and CDR2 SYGVNS. V lost 4 bases to trimming and J lost 5 bases, with 24 bases between them. The CDR3 is made up of 17 amino acids. As DNA, the CDR3 is TGTGCCAGCAGTGGGGGGAGGTATGGACCCCGTGCCCACGAGCAGTACTTC. It encodes CASSGGRYGPRAHEQYF.

The V gene is TRBV9, the J gene TRBJ2-5; D is unresolved. Germline CDR1 and CDR2: SGDLS and YYNGEE. The CDR3 runs 12 residues. Trimming left V 0 bases short and J 1 base short, with 1 base between. DNA for the CDR3: TGTGCCAGCAGCGTAGGCCAAGAGACCCAGTACTTC. Its translation is CASSVGQETQYF.